The 22 T cell receptor beta chains presented below share a single source sample, sequenced in a study of identifying expanded T cells in peripheral blood. Clones were sequenced by immunoSEQ multiplex PCR, and TCRdb holds only the in-frame ones, with some missing. The profile shows under 100,000 clones, more than 75% of them singletons. The sequenced sample was blood. The receptors originated from a person between 18 and 75 years old in good health.

The gene calls are TRBV19 and TRBJ2-2; D is uncertain. Trimming shortened V by 5 bases and J by 6 bases, and 4 bases separated the two germline ends. The CDR3 loop spans 11 amino acids. Germline V gene lookup returns CDR1 LNHDA and CDR2 SQIVND (reference sequence). This CDR3 is CASSYSGELFF. The CDR3 DNA follows: TGTGCCAGTAGTTATTCCGGGGAGCTGTTTTTT.

V is TRBV29-1 and J is TRBJ2-5; 10 bases fit TRBD1. Germline-derived CDR1 and CDR2 are SQVTM and ANQGSEA. J gave up 5 bases and V 4 bases, and 10 bases lay outside the gene matches. This CDR3 is 15 amino acids long. CDR3 residues: CSVVPAGQGLETQYF. Here the CDR3 DNA reads TGCAGCGTTGTTCCCGCGGGACAGGGGCTGGAGACCCAGTACTTC.

The gene calls are TRBV18 and TRBJ2-2; 10 positions agree with TRBD1. CDR1 and CDR2 (germline): KGHSH, LQKENI. This CDR3 has 16 amino acids. Trimming at V came to 4 bases and at J to 2 bases, leaving 4 bases not matched to a gene. For the CDR3, the DNA is TGTGCCAGCTCACGACAGGGGGCTGGTAACACCGGGGAGCTGTTTTTT. This encodes CASSRQGAGNTGELFF.

This clone was picked up a small number of times. The CDR3 sequence: CASRPQRGRGGEQYF. DNA for the CDR3: TGTGCCAGTAGACCCCAACGGGGGAGGGGAGGCGAGCAGTACTTC. V is TRBV19 and J is TRBJ2-7; 7 bases agree with TRBD2. Germline V gene lookup returns CDR1 LNHDA and CDR2 SQIVND (reference sequence). J lost 6 bases, V lost 6 bases, and 14 bases had no gene match. The CDR3 is 15 amino acids.

This clone ranks as medium-sized. The chain combines TRBV6-1 with TRBJ1-5; 7 bases agree with TRBD1. The CDR3 runs to 15 residues. The germline V gene encodes CDR1 MNHNS and CDR2 SASEGT. J was trimmed by 5 bases and V by 6 bases; bases with no gene match: 10. The CDR3 DNA follows: TGTGCCAGCAGGACAGGGATCGACACGGATCAGCCCCAGCATTTT. Translated, it gives CASRTGIDTDQPQHF.

The rearrangement uses TRBV5-6 and TRBJ1-2; D is undetermined. V lost 0 bases to trimming and J lost 5 bases, with 5 bases between them. Germline V CDR1 and CDR2: SGHDT, YYEEEE. This CDR3 contains 12 residues. Here the CDR3 DNA reads TGTGCCAGCAGCTTGGGGGAATATGGCTACACCTTC. Amino acids: CASSLGEYGYTF.

The chain combines TRBV7-2 with TRBJ1-1; D is undetermined. Trimming left V 5 bases short and J 1 base short, with 11 bases between. From germline, CDR1 is SGHTA and CDR2 FQGNSA. This CDR3 has 14 amino acids. The CDR3 nucleotides are TGTGCCAGCAGCGAACACGGCCCGAACACTGAAGCTTTCTTT. Translating gives CASSEHGPNTEAFF.

In this sample, this clone turned up once. The rearrangement links TRBV5-1 to TRBJ2-1; D might be TRBD2 (6 bases). Germline V gene sequence: CDR1 SGHRS, CDR2 YFSETQ. This CDR3 contains 14 residues. Trimming removed 4 bases from V and 8 bases from J, with 16 bases in between. CDR3 loop: CASSPRRVGDEQFF. The CDR3 DNA follows: TGCGCCAGCAGCCCACGGAGGGTAGGCGATGAGCAGTTCTTC.

The chain is built from TRBV11-3 and TRBJ2-1; the D gene is possibly TRBD1 (6 bases). The germline V gene has CDR1 SGHNT and CDR2 YENEEA. CDR3 length: 14 amino acids. V shed 5 bases and J shed 6 bases, with 14 bases lying between them. CDR3 nucleotides: TGTGCCAGCAGCCGGACCAGGACAGTCAATGAGCAGTTCTTC. Amino acid sequence: CASSRTRTVNEQFF.

V is TRBV18 and J is TRBJ2-7, with 9 bases lining up with TRBD1. The CDR3 length is 13 residues. The ends lost 5 bases at V and 6 bases at J; junction bases unmatched: 5. Germline CDR1 and CDR2: KGHSH and LQKENI. The CDR3, as DNA: TGTGCCAGCTCAAGGACAGGGGACAGCGAGCAGTACTTC. The encoded protein is CASSRTGDSEQYF. Combining the CDR3 with reference TRBV18 and TRBJ2-7 gives the whole variable domain NAGVMQNPRHLVRRRGQEARLRCSPMKGHSHVYWYRQLPEEGLKFMVYLQKENIIDESGMPKERFSAEFPKEGPSILRIQQVVRGDSAAYFCASSRTGDSEQYFGPGTRLTVT.

The rearrangement links TRBV15 to TRBJ2-3; either TRBD1 or TRBD2 may fit D (5 bases each). The CDR3 extends over 15 amino acids. The V end was cut by 0 bases, the J end by 5 bases, with 12 bases between. Germline lookup yields CDR1 LNHNV and CDR2 YYDKDF (reference sequence). The DNA of the CDR3 is TGTGCCACCAGCAGAGATCGGGGACCACAAGATACGCAGTATTTT. This translates into CATSRDRGPQDTQYF.

This clone has only one observation. The V call is TRBV7-2, the J call TRBJ1-2; D remains unclear. Germline-derived CDR1 and CDR2 are SGHTA and FQGNSA. The CDR3 sequence is 13 residues long. V was clipped by 1 base and J by 4 bases, with 7 bases between them. The CDR3 spells CASSLDGFYGYTF. Here the CDR3 DNA reads TGTGCCAGCAGCTTAGATGGCTTCTATGGCTACACCTTC.

The sample holds one count of this clone. The V and J genes are TRBV5-6 and TRBJ1-1; weak D call: TRBD1 (6 bases). CDR1 SGHDT and CDR2 YYEEEE come from the germline V gene. V was pared by 0 bases and J by 6 bases, with 9 bases between. This CDR3 has 13 residues. The CDR3 nucleotides read TGTGCCAGCAGCTTGGGACAGGCGGCTGAAGCTTTCTTT. Translation gives CASSLGQAAEAFF.

The V and J genes are TRBV11-3 and TRBJ1-1; D unresolved. The CDR3 covers 13 residues. The V end lost 3 bases, the J end lost 5 bases, and 10 bases lay between the germline ends. The germline V gene has CDR1 SGHNT and CDR2 YENEEA. Written as DNA, the CDR3 is TGTGCCAGCAGCTTTCCCGGCGGGACTGAAGCTTTCTTT. Residues: CASSFPGGTEAFF.

The chain has TRBV30 and TRBJ1-1, with D tentatively TRBD1 (6 bases). V gave up 4 bases and J gave up 4 bases, with 16 bases separating them. The CDR3 runs to 14 residues. Germline V gives CDR1 GTSNPN, CDR2 SVGIG (reference sequence). CDR3 bases: TGTGCCTGGACGCGCCTTACAGGGCCCACTGAAGCTTTCTTT. Its protein is CAWTRLTGPTEAFF.

The chain carries TRBV7-8 and TRBJ1-5, with TRBD1 matching 8 bases. Germline V lookup: CDR1 SGHVS, CDR2 FQNEAQ. The CDR3 loop spans 17 amino acids. The V and J ends lost 1 base and 5 bases, in that order; junction bases with no gene match: 10. DNA of the CDR3: TGTGCCAGCAGCTTAGTCCCAACAGGGGGAATAGATCAGCCCCAGCATTTT. Translating it yields CASSLVPTGGIDQPQHF.

The CDR3 here is CATRGLGIEQYF. CDR3 coding DNA: TGTGCCACCCGGGGCCTTGGGATCGAGCAGTACTTC. This rearrangement joins TRBV11-2 to TRBJ2-7, with D tentatively TRBD1 or TRBD2 (5 bases each). CDR1 and CDR2 from the germline V gene are SGHAT and FQNNGV. Trimming cost V 10 bases and J 6 bases, with 16 bases left between them. CDR3 length: 12 residues.

The CDR3 region is CASSPRGSGANVLTF. The CDR3 nucleotides are TGTGCCAGCAGCCCTAGGGGGTCTGGGGCCAACGTCCTGACTTTC. This chain uses TRBV27 with TRBJ2-6, with a weak D call TRBD1 (6 bases). Trimming took 6 bases from V and 1 from J, leaving 10 bases between them. The CDR3 has 15 residues. Germline V gene lookup returns CDR1 MNHEY and CDR2 SMNVEV (reference sequence).

The chain uses TRBV5-4 and TRBJ2-2; D gene unclear. Germline V gene lookup returns CDR1 SGHNT and CDR2 YYREEE (reference sequence). Between the trimmed V and J ends, which lost 7 bases and 0 bases, there was a span of 13 bases. The CDR3 is 15 amino acids. In DNA form, the CDR3 reads TGTGCCAGCTCCTCCGGAAACCCGAACACCGGGGAGCTGTTTTTT. Its translation: CASSSGNPNTGELFF.

V gene TRBV11-2 combines with J gene TRBJ1-1; the D gene is possibly TRBD1 (6 bases). Trimming removed 3 bases from V and 1 base from J, with 6 bases in between. CDR1 is SGHAT and CDR2 is FQNNGV in the germline V gene. This CDR3 is 13 amino acids long. CDR3 sequence reads: CASSFRGNTEAFF. The CDR3 nucleotides read TGTGCCAGCAGCTTCAGGGGGAACACTGAAGCTTTCTTT.

The rearrangement joins TRBV7-9 to TRBJ2-7; TRBD1 matches at 7 bases. This CDR3 region has 16 residues. V trimming: 4 bases; J trimming: 1 base; junction bases outside the gene matches: 10. Germline V gene lookup returns CDR1 SEHNR and CDR2 FQNEAQ (reference sequence). CDR3 in DNA: TGTGCCAGCAGCTCTGCTACCGGGACAGTGTCCTACGAGCAGTACTTC. Amino acid sequence: CASSSATGTVSYEQYF.

This clone was found a few times. CDR3 DNA sequence: TGCGCCAGCAGTTTGGGAGGCCAAGGCGGCGACGAGCAGTACTTC. It specifies CASSLGGQGGDEQYF. The genes are TRBV10-1 and TRBJ2-7, with a weak D call TRBD2 (6 bases). Germline V CDR1 and CDR2: WNHNN, SYGVQD (reference sequence). The CDR3 has 15 amino acids. V lost 5 bases to trimming and J lost 5 bases, with 19 bases between them.